The rows below give T cell receptor beta chains drawn from one sample of a study of cytomegalovirus exposure and HLA in healthy donors. Measured with immunoSEQ multiplex PCR; TCRdb has only the in-frame clones, and not every one. The sample lists about 120,000 clones; around 74% were seen once. The sample consisted of PBMCs. The receptors were sampled from a male donor in good health and CMV-seronegative. Both conserved end residues are part of each CDR3.

j_gene | v_gene | CDR3aa
TRBJ1-1 | TRBV18 | CASSPNRNTEAFF
TRBJ2-7 | TRBV14 | CASSQEQRDRPYRSSYEQYF
TRBJ2-7 | TRBV28 | CASSSARERFYEQYF
TRBJ1-4 | TRBV4-3 | CASSPTTLQEKLFF
TRBJ1-1 | TRBV5-5 | CASSLGTGYKAFF
TRBJ1-5 | TRBV6-4 | CASSSPGHCNQPQHF
TRBJ2-7 | TRBV28 | CASSLQGYEQYF
TRBJ2-4 | TRBV6-1 | CASKPERGRYIQYF
TRBJ2-3 | TRBV4-3 | CASSHNSGTTTDTQYF
TRBJ2-7 | TRBV7-9 | CASSPWDSRSSEQYF
TRBJ2-7 | TRBV9 | CASSVAGGPSYEQYF
TRBJ2-5 | TRBV28 | CASSPLTPSLAGEETQYF
TRBJ1-4 | TRBV11-2 | CASSLGGEKLFF
TRBJ1-1 | TRBV19 | CASLKQGPNTEAFF
TRBJ1-4 | TRBV4-2 | CASSPQGEKLFF
TRBJ1-1 | TRBV27 | CASSRPPGGVKNTEAFF
TRBJ1-4 | TRBV18 | CASSPPETGVTNEKLFF
TRBJ2-1 | TRBV5-6 | CASSLRTSGSYNEQFF
TRBJ2-2 | TRBV6-6 | CASSYSKALGAGELFF
TRBJ1-6 | TRBV2 | CASRVGQASWNSPLHF
TRBJ1-2 | TRBV19 | CASSRGTQANYGYTF